This T cell receptor (beta chain) is drawn from a study of glioma-infiltrating T cells (dated by TCRdb to 2016 to 2017). For the wider study: The study sequenced TCR alpha- and beta-chain repertoires from glioma tissue, from non-neoplastic brain tissue and from matched peripheral blood mononuclear cells. Three low-grade glioma patients, several primary glioblastoma patients, and three non-glioma patients who contributed non-neoplastic brain tissue made up the paired cohort. Each tissue-infiltrating repertoire was compared with the same patient's peripheral blood repertoire to measure divergence between tissue and blood T-cell populations.

General findings and caveats noted by the study authors: VJ-independent divergence between tissue and blood was below expectation in non-neoplastic patients but above expectation in all gliomas, especially low-grade gliomas. Small numbers underpinned the group comparisons: several glioblastoma patients, three low-grade glioma patients and three non-neoplastic patients. Very few CDR3 sequences were found to be shared between tissue and blood, and this scarcity was attributed to high CDR3 diversity and limited sampling.

TCR alpha and beta CDR3 regions were amplified with the iRepertoire nested amplicon-rescue multiplex PCR (arm-PCR) platform from RNA. One-step reverse transcription and amplification used roughly 95-450 ng of tissue mRNA or PBMC total RNA as input. Following bead purification, Illumina adapters were added through a secondary multiplex PCR, and the libraries were then gel-purified between 200 and 400 bp. Libraries carried internal 6-nucleotide barcodes used for demultiplexing. Sequencing of the libraries was done on an Illumina MiSeq using 2x220 or 2x250 nucleotide paired-end reads. On the study's bioinformatics: Paired reads were merged with FLASH 1.2.11 and aligned to the GRCh37 human genome with BWA-MEM before extracting TRA and TRB reads. V and J assignment used an IMGT-derived reference of cassette sequences and CDR3 motifs that included pseudogenes. Reads were translated in three frames, and productive CDR3s were defined as those with a C...FGXG motif and no stop codons. A clonotype was defined as a unique combination of a V-J cassette pair and a CDR3 amino acid sequence. Hamming distance filtering was applied to reads, with thresholds set by the sequence error rate of each sample in mapped regions. Through fastp at Q25 and MiXCR, TCRdb rebuilt clones from the public reads, retaining in-frame beta chains. Each CDR3 protein gets just one entry, which takes the most common genes and DNA from the rows behind it. The V and J calls were determined by TCRdb, not by the authors. The table for this sample lists about 130,000 distinct CDR3 sequences; around 23% of them were counted only once. Roughly 29% of the sample rests with the top ten.

Note on this clonotype: Its antigen is unknown. Base qualities were left out, and no much larger clone turns up one base away.

The CDR3 numbers 16 residues from cysteine through phenylalanine. Just CDR3 DNA is preserved here, 48 bases in frame from base 1. V is trimmed back by 8 bases and J by 3 bases, and the junction contains 8 bases that no gene match accounts for. Via the germline V gene, CDR1 is MGHDK and CDR2 SYGVNS. The TCR comes from a human donor with low-grade glioma or glioblastoma, undergoing nonglioma brain surgery, or in good health (not recorded which). The sample comprised glioma tissue, nonneoplastic brain tissue, or PBMCs (not recorded which). The chain employs TRBV25-1 and TRBJ1-6; 9 central bases correspond to TRBD1. In nucleotides, the sequence is TGTGCCAGCCTCCCGGGACAGGGAGGCTATAATTCACCCCTCCACTTT. It specifies CASLPGQGGYNSPLHF.